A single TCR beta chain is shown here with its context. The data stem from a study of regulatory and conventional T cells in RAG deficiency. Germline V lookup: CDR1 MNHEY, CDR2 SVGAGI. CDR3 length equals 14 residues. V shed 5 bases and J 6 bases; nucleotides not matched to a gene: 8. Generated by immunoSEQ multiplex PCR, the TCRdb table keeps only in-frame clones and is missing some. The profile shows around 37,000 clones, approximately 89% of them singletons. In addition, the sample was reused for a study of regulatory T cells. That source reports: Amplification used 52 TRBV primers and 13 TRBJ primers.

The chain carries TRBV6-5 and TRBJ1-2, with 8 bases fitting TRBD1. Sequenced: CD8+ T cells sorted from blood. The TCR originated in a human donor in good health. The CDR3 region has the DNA TGTGCCAGCAGTGAGTACAGGGGGGAAGATGGCTACACCTTC. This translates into CASSEYRGEDGYTF.